The clone carrying this TCR beta chain has at least ten counts. Germline CDR1 is DFQATT and CDR2 is SNEGSKA (reference sequence). V lost 3 bases to trimming and J lost 2 bases; unmatched junction nucleotides: 5. This CDR3 has 14 amino acids. This specimen comes from a study of CD8+CD57+ T cells in acquired aplastic anemia. Study details: An average of 3.2 ug of DNA was obtained from sorted CD4+ and CD8+ cells. Healthy donor sequencing depth: 9.5 million to 10.8 million CD4+, under 14 million CD8+ reads.

It was genomic DNA that served as the template for profiling TCR beta VDJ and CDR3. TCRdb re-called the reads with MiXCR, one entry per CDR3 protein. The data contain roughly 180,000 distinct CDR3 sequences, approximately 49% of them seen just once; the ten biggest clones take up around 2.9%. This receptor was identified in a human donor in good health. The chain joins TRBV20-1 to TRBJ2-7; 9 bases align to TRBD2. The sequenced sample consisted of sorted CD4+, CD8+, or CD8+CD57+ T cells (not recorded which) from PBMCs. This CDR3 is CSARGGRGPYEQYF. The DNA for the CDR3 is TGCAGTGCTAGGGGCGGGAGGGGCCCCTACGAGCAGTACTTC.